Here is one T cell receptor (beta chain) with its context. This clone's antigen is unknown. Base qualities are not at hand, and no much larger clone is one base apart. Inclusive of the bounding cysteine and phenylalanine, the CDR3 is 14 residues long. CDR3 DNA is the only sequence kept; it has 42 bases, read in frame from the first base. V lost 0 bases and J lost 3 bases, and the count of bases not matched to a germline gene is 2. CDR1 MNHNS and CDR2 SASEGT were looked up in the germline V gene. These data come from a study of blood T cell repertoires in COVID-19 (dated by TCRdb to the early 2020s). Background on the whole study: Collaborator samples came from the United States, Italy and Spain and covered acute and convalescent phases of COVID-19. The material from the prospective study consisted of cDNA or gDNA derived from T cells, B-cell-depleted T cells, or PBMCs. The dataset comprised deeply sampled blood TCRbeta repertoires from subjects exposed to, actively infected with, or recovered from COVID-19. The repertoires were released in a freely available public database intended as a resource for research on the immune response to SARS-CoV-2. The samples were drawn from the first 160 participants of the ongoing ImmuneRACE study and from 1,254 subjects provided by 6 global collaborators. Nearly every sample came with metadata listing a de-identified subject ID, COVID-19 status, age in years and sex. Where available, HLA class I and class II types were taken from metadata supplied by the sample provider and were not determined by assay-based typing.

The immunoSEQ Assay, a bias-controlled multiplex PCR, was used to amplify TCRbeta CDR3 regions from genomic DNA. The study's own analysis went as follows. Within the assay, amplification of reference gene primers was used to estimate how many nucleated cells each sample contained. Sequence reads were collapsed and filtered to measure the absolute abundance of every unique TCRbeta CDR3 rearrangement. Productive Simpson clonality was computed per sample as the square root of Simpson's diversity index over productive rearrangements. Here the immuneACCESS table is served through TCRdb, limited to in-frame sequences with V and J called. Missing clones are a known gap in these copies; in checked studies unresolved V genes cover under half, and the rest lacks a known reason. V and J calls and clone size are as listed in that table; D and trimming were resolved from the DNA. In this sample the table shows under 250,000 clones, around 80% of which occur a single time. Less than 7% of the sample goes to the ten largest clones.

Study-level results and caveats: The quantity of clinical and demographic metadata differed by source and by participant and was supplied without curation.

Collaborating institutions collected whole blood in K2EDTA tubes following their own protocols. For TCRbeta analysis, collaborators shipped samples in one of three forms: frozen whole blood, isolated PBMCs, or DNA extracted from either of those sample types. The specimen was peripheral blood. This sequence was found in a woman aged 70 to 79 with acute or convalescent COVID-19. In this chain, TRBV6-1 is recombined with TRBJ2-7; 7 central nucleotides agree with TRBD2. CDR3 loop: CASSEAGGDYEQYF. The DNA sequence follows: TGTGCCAGCAGTGAAGCTGGGGGGGACTACGAGCAGTACTTC.